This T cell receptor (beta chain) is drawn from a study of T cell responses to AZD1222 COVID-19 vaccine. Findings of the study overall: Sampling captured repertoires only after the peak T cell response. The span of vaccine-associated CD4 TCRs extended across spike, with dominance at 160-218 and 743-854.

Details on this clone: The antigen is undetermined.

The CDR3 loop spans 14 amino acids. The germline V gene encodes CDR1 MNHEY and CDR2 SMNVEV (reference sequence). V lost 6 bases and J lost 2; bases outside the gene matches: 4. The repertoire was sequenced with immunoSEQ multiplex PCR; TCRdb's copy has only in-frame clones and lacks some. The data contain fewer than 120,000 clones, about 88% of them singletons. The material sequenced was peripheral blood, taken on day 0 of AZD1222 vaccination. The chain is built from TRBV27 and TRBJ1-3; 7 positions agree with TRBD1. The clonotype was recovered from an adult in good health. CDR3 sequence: CASSRDRAGNTIYF. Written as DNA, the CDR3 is TGTGCCAGCAGCCGAGACAGGGCTGGAAACACCATATATTTT.